This T cell receptor (beta chain) was found in a study of blood T cell repertoires in COVID-19. The overall study: Samples taken during acute and convalescent COVID-19 were collected in the United States, Italy and Spain. PBMCs, B-cell-depleted T cells, or T cells were the source of the cDNA or gDNA that made up the material.

Repertoires were generated with immunoSEQ multiplex PCR, while TCRdb's copy carries only in-frame clones and drops some. The sample consists of approximately 290,000 clones, approximately 90% of them appearing once. Germline values: CDR1 KGHSH, CDR2 LQKENI. Trimming removed 3 bases from V and 5 bases from J; junction bases left unmatched: 5. The CDR3 extends over 15 amino acids. Participants were aged 18 to 89 years, lived in around 25 US areas, and enrolled virtually. Either two negative PCRs, clearance, or symptom resolution qualified Cohort 3 donors as recovered. The sample consisted of PBMCs or T cells enriched from blood (not recorded which). The TCR comes from a woman between 25 and 40 years old who had recovered from COVID-19. The V gene is TRBV18, the J gene TRBJ2-1, with 9 bases lining up with TRBD2. CDR3 nucleotide sequence: TGTGCCAGCTCACCGGCTCTAGCGGGGAACAATGAGCAGTTCTTC. Translating gives CASSPALAGNNEQFF.